This TCR beta chain is drawn from a study of blood T cell repertoires in COVID-19. The germline gives CDR1 MNHEY, CDR2 SVGAGI. This CDR3 has 14 residues. Trimming took off 7 bases at V and 1 base at J, with 13 bases between the two ends. The data were produced by immunoSEQ multiplex PCR, yet TCRdb's version contains in-frame clones alone and is incomplete. The sample holds 150,000 to 200,000 clones, 80% to 85% seen once. This chain joins TRBV6-5 and TRBJ1-1; D not resolved. The TCR originated in a man aged 65-85 years with active or convalescent COVID-19. The sample taken for sequencing was peripheral blood. The CDR3 nucleotides read TGTGCCAGCACCAACTGGGGAGGGAACACTGAAGCTTTCTTT. It encodes CASTNWGGNTEAFF.